A single sample is the source of the 3 T cell receptor beta chains below, sequenced in a study of T cell clones after liver transplantation. Using immunoSEQ multiplex PCR, the repertoire was profiled, and TCRdb retains in-frame clones only, with some absent. The sample yields about 74,000 clones, 75% to 90% seen once. The material sequenced was CD4+ T cells from blood, taken before liver transplant. These receptors all come from a human donor who received a liver transplant.

This clone showed up just a few times. This chain connects TRBV4-3 to TRBJ1-5; D ambiguous. V dropped 2 bases and J dropped 3 bases, with 5 bases sitting between them. The CDR3 is 13 residues long. Per germline, CDR1 LGHNA and CDR2 YSLEER. CDR3 nucleotide sequence: TGCGCCAGCAGCCAACGATTCAATCAGCCCCAGCATTTT. This translates into CASSQRFNQPQHF.

This rearrangement joins TRBV19 to TRBJ2-7; the match to TRBD1 covers 8 bases. The germline gives CDR1 LNHDA, CDR2 SQIVND (reference sequence). Trimming took 5 bases from V and 2 from J; bases not matched to a gene: 8. This CDR3 is built from 15 residues. CDR3 nucleotide sequence: TGTGCCAGTAGTGTCAACAGGGGGTACACCTACGAGCAGTACTTC. Amino acid sequence: CASSVNRGYTYEQYF. The whole variable domain, remainder taken from reference TRBV19 and TRBJ2-7, is DGGITQSPKYLFRKEGQNVTLSCEQNLNHDAMYWYRQDPGQGLRLIYYSQIVNDFQKGDIAEGYSVSREKKESFPLTVTSAQKNPTAFYLCASSVNRGYTYEQYFGPGTRLTVT.

The chain has TRBV6-6 and TRBJ2-7; TRBD2 matches 13 bases. With 5 bases clipped from V and 10 bases from J, the junction kept 8 bases outside the gene matches. The CDR3 loop spans 14 amino acids. Per germline, CDR1 MNHNY and CDR2 SVGAGI (reference sequence). This chain's CDR3 is CASSKTGTSGKQYF. The DNA of the CDR3 is TGTGCCAGCAGTAAAACCGGGACTAGCGGGAAACAGTACTTC.